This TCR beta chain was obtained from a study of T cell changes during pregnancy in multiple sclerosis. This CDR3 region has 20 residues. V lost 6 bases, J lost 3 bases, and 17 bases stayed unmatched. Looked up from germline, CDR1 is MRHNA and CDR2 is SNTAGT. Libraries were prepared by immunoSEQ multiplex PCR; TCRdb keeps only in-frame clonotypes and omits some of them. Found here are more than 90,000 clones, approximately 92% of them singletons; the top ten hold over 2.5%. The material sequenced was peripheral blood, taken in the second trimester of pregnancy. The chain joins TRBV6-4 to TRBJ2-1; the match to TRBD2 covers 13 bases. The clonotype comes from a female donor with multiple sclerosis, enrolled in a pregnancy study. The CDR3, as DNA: TGTGCCAGCAGATACATCCACCGACTAGCGGGAGGTAGAGTCTACAATGAGCAGTTCTTC. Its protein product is CASRYIHRLAGGRVYNEQFF.